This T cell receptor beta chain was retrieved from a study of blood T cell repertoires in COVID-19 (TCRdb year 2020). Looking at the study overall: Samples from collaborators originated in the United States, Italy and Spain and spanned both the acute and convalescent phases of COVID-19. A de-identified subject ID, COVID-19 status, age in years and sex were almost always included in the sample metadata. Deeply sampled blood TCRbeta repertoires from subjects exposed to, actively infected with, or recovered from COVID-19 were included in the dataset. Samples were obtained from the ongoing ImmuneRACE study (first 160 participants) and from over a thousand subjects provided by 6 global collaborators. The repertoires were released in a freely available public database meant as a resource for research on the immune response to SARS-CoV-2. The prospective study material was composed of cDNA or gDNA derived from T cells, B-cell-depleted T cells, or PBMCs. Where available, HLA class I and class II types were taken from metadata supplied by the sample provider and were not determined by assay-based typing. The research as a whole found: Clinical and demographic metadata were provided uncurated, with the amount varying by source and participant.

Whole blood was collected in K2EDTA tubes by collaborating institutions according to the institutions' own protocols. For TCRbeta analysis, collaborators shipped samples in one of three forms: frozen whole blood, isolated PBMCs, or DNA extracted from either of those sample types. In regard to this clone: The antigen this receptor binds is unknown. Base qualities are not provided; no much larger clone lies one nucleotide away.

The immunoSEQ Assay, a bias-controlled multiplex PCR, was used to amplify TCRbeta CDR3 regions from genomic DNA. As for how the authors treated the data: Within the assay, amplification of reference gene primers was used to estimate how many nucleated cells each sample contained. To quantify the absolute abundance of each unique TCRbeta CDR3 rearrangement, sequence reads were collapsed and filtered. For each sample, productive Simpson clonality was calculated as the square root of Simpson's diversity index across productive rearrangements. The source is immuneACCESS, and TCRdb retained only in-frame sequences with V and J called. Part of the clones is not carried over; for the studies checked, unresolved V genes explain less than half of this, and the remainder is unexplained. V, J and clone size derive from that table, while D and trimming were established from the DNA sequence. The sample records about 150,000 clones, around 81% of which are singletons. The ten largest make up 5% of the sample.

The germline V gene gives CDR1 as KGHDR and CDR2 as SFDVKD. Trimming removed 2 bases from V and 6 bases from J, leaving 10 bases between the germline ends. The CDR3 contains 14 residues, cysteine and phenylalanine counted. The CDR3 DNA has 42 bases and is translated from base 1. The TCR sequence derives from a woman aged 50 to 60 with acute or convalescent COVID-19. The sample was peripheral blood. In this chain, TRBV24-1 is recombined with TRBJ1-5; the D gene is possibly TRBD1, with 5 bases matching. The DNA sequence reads TGTGCCACCAGTGATTCTGGGGCCCTTCAGCCCCAGCATTTT. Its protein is CATSDSGALQPQHF.